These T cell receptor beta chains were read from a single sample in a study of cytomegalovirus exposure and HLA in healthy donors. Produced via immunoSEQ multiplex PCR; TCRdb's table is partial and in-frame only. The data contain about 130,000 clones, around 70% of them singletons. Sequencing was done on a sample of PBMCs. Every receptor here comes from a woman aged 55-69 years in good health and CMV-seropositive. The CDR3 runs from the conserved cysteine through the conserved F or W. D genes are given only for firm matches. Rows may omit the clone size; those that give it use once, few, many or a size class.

DNA: TGTGCCTGGAGTCCCCCGGACAGGAACTATGGCTACACCTTC; CDR3: CAWSPPDRNYGYTF; D: TRBD1; V: TRBV30; J: TRBJ1-2; size: -
DNA: TGCGCCAGCAGCCAAGATCAAGACAGGAGGTGGGCCCTCCACTTT; CDR3: CASSQDQDRRWALHF; D: -; V: TRBV4-1; J: TRBJ1-6; size: once
DNA: TGTGCCAGCAGCGGGGCAGGGGGCCGCTACGAGCAGTACTTC; CDR3: CASSGAGGRYEQYF; D: TRBD1; V: TRBV11-2; J: TRBJ2-7; size: -
DNA: TGCGCCAGCAGCCCGGGACTAGCGGGGGGGCGGATCACCGGGGAGCTGTTTTTT; CDR3: CASSPGLAGGRITGELFF; D: TRBD2; V: TRBV5-1; J: TRBJ2-2; size: -
DNA: TGTGCCAGCTCACTGGCCCTGACAGGGAGGAACAATCAGCCCCAGCATTTT; CDR3: CASSLALTGRNNQPQHF; D: TRBD1; V: TRBV18; J: TRBJ1-5; size: once
DNA: TGTGCCAGTAGTATAGCTGGGACAGGTAAAACCTACGAGCAGTACTTC; CDR3: CASSIAGTGKTYEQYF; D: TRBD1; V: TRBV19; J: TRBJ2-7; size: -
DNA: TGCGCCAGCAGCTTGGCTAGCGGGGGCACAGATACGCAGTATTTT; CDR3: CASSLASGGTDTQYF; D: TRBD2; V: TRBV5-1; J: TRBJ2-3; size: -
DNA: TGTGCCAGCAGTTACGGGAGAGGGTTCTCTGAAGCTTTCTTT; CDR3: CASSYGRGFSEAFF; D: -; V: TRBV25-1; J: TRBJ1-1; size: few
DNA: TGTGCCAGTAGTATAGTAGGAGATCAGCCCCAGCATTTT; CDR3: CASSIVGDQPQHF; D: -; V: TRBV19; J: TRBJ1-5; size: -
DNA: TGTGCCAGCAGCGAGGACAATTGGGCAGAGACCCAGTACTTC; CDR3: CASSEDNWAETQYF; D: -; V: TRBV9; J: TRBJ2-5; size: -
DNA: TGCGCCAGCTCGGCCCCCGGACAGGGGAATGCGGCTAATGAAAAACTGTTTTTT; CDR3: CASSAPGQGNAANEKLFF; D: TRBD1; V: TRBV5-1; J: TRBJ1-4; size: few
DNA: TGTGCCAGCAGCGTTGGACAGTCAGTGAACACTGAAGCTTTCTTT; CDR3: CASSVGQSVNTEAFF; D: -; V: TRBV9; J: TRBJ1-1; size: -
DNA: TGTGCCAGTAGTATGGGCAGGGGGCATTCAGGAAACACCATATATTTT; CDR3: CASSMGRGHSGNTIYF; D: TRBD1; V: TRBV19; J: TRBJ1-3; size: -
DNA: TGTGCCAGCAGTTTAGGACAGGGGAACACCGGGGAGCTGTTTTTT; CDR3: CASSLGQGNTGELFF; D: TRBD1; V: TRBV27; J: TRBJ2-2; size: -
DNA: TGTGCCAGCAGTGAGTCGAGGTTGAACACTGAAGCTTTCTTT; CDR3: CASSESRLNTEAFF; D: -; V: TRBV2; J: TRBJ1-1; size: few
DNA: TGTGCCAGCTCACCAAAGGGACAGGGAGAGGAAAAACTGTTTTTT; CDR3: CASSPKGQGEEKLFF; D: TRBD1; V: TRBV18; J: TRBJ1-4; size: few
DNA: TGTGCCAGCAGGAGACAGAGCAATCAGCCCCAGCATTTT; CDR3: CASRRQSNQPQHF; D: -; V: TRBV27; J: TRBJ1-5; size: -
DNA: TGTGCCAGCAGTGAGGACAGTACGAACACCGGGGAGCTGTTTTTT; CDR3: CASSEDSTNTGELFF; D: -; V: TRBV2; J: TRBJ2-2; size: -
DNA: TGTGCCAGCAGCTTATCTGGGACAGGGAACTTTTACGAGCAGTACTTC; CDR3: CASSLSGTGNFYEQYF; D: TRBD1; V: TRBV13; J: TRBJ2-7; size: few
DNA: TGTGCCAGTAGTATAGTAGGAGTCAGGGAGGAACAGCCCCAGCATTTT; CDR3: CASSIVGVREEQPQHF; D: -; V: TRBV19; J: TRBJ1-5; size: -
DNA: TGTGCCAGCAGCCCGCAGGGCACTGAAGCTTTCTTT; CDR3: CASSPQGTEAFF; D: -; V: TRBV9; J: TRBJ1-1; size: -
DNA: TGTGCCAGCAGCCACCGTCGGACAGGGGGTTACTACGAGCAGTACTTC; CDR3: CASSHRRTGGYYEQYF; D: TRBD1; V: TRBV7-9; J: TRBJ2-7; size: few